This TCR beta chain derives from a study of T cell clonotyping in hematopoietic cell transplantation. V was clipped by 4 bases and J by 3 bases, with 15 bases between them. The CDR3 length is 15 residues. The germline V gene encodes CDR1 LGHNA and CDR2 YNFKEQ. Data came from immunoSEQ multiplex PCR; TCRdb stores just in-frame clones and leaves some out. Here the sample spans roughly 9,800 clones, about 54% being singletons. The starting material was peripheral blood mononuclear cells, obtained 100 days after allogeneic stem cell transplant. This sequence originates from a female patient aged 50-59 years who had an allogeneic stem cell transplant from an unrelated donor, so the T cells may come from the graft donor. Some clones in this sample may be carry-over from other donors' samples. This chain joins TRBV4-2 and TRBJ1-1; D gene unclear. In DNA, the CDR3 is TGTGCCAGCAGCCCGGGAGGTTGGGAAGACACTGAAGCTTTCTTT. Translating it yields CASSPGGWEDTEAFF.